The 10 T cell receptor beta chains below were found in one sample sequenced in a study of cytomegalovirus exposure and HLA in healthy donors. Method: immunoSEQ multiplex PCR; TCRdb's copy keeps in-frame clones and lacks some. This sample carries 250,000 to 350,000 clones, 70% to 90% of them seen once, and the ten largest clones take 0.75% to 0.85%. The source material was PBMCs. The origin of the receptors is a woman younger than 30 in good health and CMV-seronegative.

This sequence joins TRBV28 and TRBJ2-2, with D maybe TRBD1 (6 bases). Trimming cost V 7 bases and J 5 bases, with 14 bases left between them. The CDR3 extends over 14 amino acids. Germline V lookup: CDR1 MDHEN, CDR2 SYDVKM. For the CDR3, the DNA is TGTGCCAGCATAGGAGCAGGGGAGACCGGGGAGCTGTTTTTT. Translated: CASIGAGETGELFF.

This rearrangement joins TRBV11-1 to TRBJ2-3; TRBD2 aligns across 10 bases. The germline CDR1 and CDR2 sequences are SGHAT and FQDESV (reference sequence). V lost 5 bases to trimming and J lost 2 bases; unmatched junction nucleotides: 4. The CDR3 sequence is 15 residues long. The CDR3 coding sequence is TGTGCCAGCAGCCTGACTAGCGGGTACACAGATACGCAGTATTTT. This sequence encodes CASSLTSGYTDTQYF.

The chain combines TRBV19 with TRBJ1-2, with TRBD1 identical over 8 bases. The germline V gene has CDR1 LNHDA and CDR2 SQIVND (reference sequence). The CDR3 runs to 13 residues. V lost 4 bases and J lost 3; bases outside the gene matches: 1. This chain's CDR3 is CASSTDRDYGYTF. For the CDR3, the DNA is TGTGCCAGTAGTACGGACAGGGACTATGGCTACACCTTC. The full variable domain, rest sourced from reference TRBV19 and TRBJ1-2, is DGGITQSPKYLFRKEGQNVTLSCEQNLNHDAMYWYRQDPGQGLRLIYYSQIVNDFQKGDIAEGYSVSREKKESFPLTVTSAQKNPTAFYLCASSTDRDYGYTFGSGTRLTVV.

V gene TRBV11-1 combines with J gene TRBJ1-1; D is perhaps TRBD1 (6 bases). CDR3 length equals 16 residues. The V gene's germline CDR1 is SGHAT and CDR2 FQDESV (reference sequence). V dropped 4 bases and J dropped 5 bases, with 20 bases sitting between them. The CDR3 reads CASSYSLQGLATEAFF. In nucleotides, the CDR3 is TGTGCCAGCAGCTATAGCCTACAGGGTCTAGCTACTGAAGCTTTCTTT.

This clone was detected only once. This chain connects TRBV4-3 to TRBJ1-2, with 8 bases matching TRBD1. Germline-derived CDR1 and CDR2 are LGHNA and YSLEER. J was trimmed by 2 bases and V by 1 base; bases with no gene match: 3. CDR3 length: 15 residues. In DNA, the CDR3 is TGCGCCAGCAGCCAAGGGGCAGGGGGCAACTATGGCTACACCTTC. Amino acid sequence: CASSQGAGGNYGYTF.

The rearrangement joins TRBV10-3 to TRBJ2-7; 8 nucleotides agree with TRBD1. The CDR3 runs 15 residues. CDR1 is ENHRY and CDR2 is SYGVKD in the germline V gene. With 2 bases clipped from V and 5 bases from J, the junction kept 8 bases outside the gene matches. The CDR3 loop is CAISEPRTGNDEQYF. DNA of the CDR3: TGTGCCATCAGTGAGCCCAGGACAGGGAACGACGAGCAGTACTTC.

The chain uses TRBV2 and TRBJ2-5; 12 bases are shared with TRBD2. The CDR3 consists of 15 residues. Germline V gene sequence: CDR1 SNHLY, CDR2 FYNNEI. J gave up 4 bases and V 2 bases, and 2 bases lay outside the gene matches. Written as DNA, the CDR3 is TGTGCCAGCAGTGAACAACTAGCGGGGGGAGAGACCCAGTACTTC. It translates to CASSEQLAGGETQYF.

V and J are TRBV30 and TRBJ2-1; D perhaps matches TRBD2 (5 bases). The CDR3 runs 13 residues. V lost 4 bases, J lost 9 bases, and 16 bases lay in between. CDR1 is GTSNPN and CDR2 is SVGIG in the germline V gene (reference sequence). This CDR3 reads CAWMRSPGGEQFF. The CDR3 DNA follows: TGTGCCTGGATGAGGTCCCCCGGAGGTGAGCAGTTCTTC.

The chain employs TRBV4-3 and TRBJ2-7; 10 bases map to TRBD2. CDR1 is LGHNA, CDR2 YSLEER, per germline. Losses at the gene ends were 4 bases for V and 0 bases for J; bases not matched to a gene: 6. The CDR3 totals 16 residues. The CDR3 reads CASSPQRTSGSYEQYF. The CDR3 coding sequence is TGCGCCAGCAGCCCGCAACGGACTAGCGGCTCCTACGAGCAGTACTTC.

This rearrangement joins TRBV7-2 to TRBJ2-1, with a tentative D call TRBD1 (5 bases). Per the germline V gene, CDR1 is SGHTA and CDR2 is FQGNSA. There are 17 residues in the CDR3. The V and J ends lost 5 bases and 3 bases respectively, with 20 bases between them. In nucleotides, the CDR3 is TGTGCCAGCAGCCCCCCTATAGGGGCACCCAACTACAATGAGCAGTTCTTC. Its translation is CASSPPIGAPNYNEQFF.